The 13 T cell receptor beta chains below all came from one sample that was sequenced in a study of post-analysis software for immune sequencing data. Study observations and caveats: TRBV5-6, TRBV5-1 and TRBV20-1 belonged to a set of a handful of TRBV segments that were more frequent in patients than controls.

The TCR beta cDNA libraries contained unique molecular identifiers. TCRdb reprocessed the PCR reads with MiXCR, giving one entry per CDR3 protein. This sample has about 820,000 distinct CDR3 sequences, with about 50% found just once. Antigens of these TCRs are unknown. The specimen was blood. The receptors stem from a girl aged 5-17 years with multiple sclerosis.

The chain is built from TRBV10-3 and TRBJ1-2, with D perhaps matching TRBD1 (6 bases). Trimming removed 2 bases at V and 3 bases at J, with 10 bases between. CDR3 length: 14 residues. Germline lookup yields CDR1 ENHRY and CDR2 SYGVKD. The CDR3, as DNA: TGTGCCATCAGTGAGCGGACAGATGACTATGGCTACACCTTC. It encodes CAISERTDDYGYTF.

This clonotype has a handful of counts. The chain is built from TRBV7-8 and TRBJ2-5; maybe TRBD1 (6 bases). Germline CDR1 is SGHVS and CDR2 is FQNEAQ. The CDR3 is 16 amino acids. V was trimmed by 4 bases and J by 10 bases, leaving 25 bases between them. CDR3 sequence (DNA): TGTGCCAGCAGCTGGGGGCCTGGGAGTTGGGGTTTTGACCAGTACTTC. Encoded protein: CASSWGPGSWGFDQYF.

The table lists this clonotype with a few counts. This chain links TRBV5-1 with TRBJ2-4; tentative D call: TRBD2 (6 bases). The J call may be in error: the DNA end matches TRBJ2-7 better. The germline V gene has CDR1 SGHRS and CDR2 YFSETQ. The CDR3 loop spans 13 amino acids. The CDR3 loop is CASSLRLDNEQYF. CDR3 nucleotide sequence: TGCGCCAGCAGCTTGCGACTAGACAACGAGCAGTACTTC.

This clonotype appeared once. The chain carries TRBV29-1 and TRBJ2-1; no clear D gene. The CDR3 runs to 12 residues. The germline gives CDR1 SQVTM, CDR2 ANQGSEA. The germline V and J ends were trimmed by 1 base and 4 bases, with 5 bases remaining between them. Here the CDR3 reads CSVEVEYNEQFF. DNA of the CDR3: TGCAGCGTTGAAGTCGAGTACAATGAGCAGTTCTTC.

This clonotype showed up many times. This sequence joins TRBV20-1 and TRBJ2-1; no definite D call. This CDR3 comprises 11 residues. Germline V gives CDR1 DFQATT, CDR2 SNEGSKA (reference sequence). This chain's CDR3 is CGAPLNNEQFF. The CDR3 DNA reads TGCGGCGCGCCCCTCAACAATGAGCAGTTCTTC.

The chain combines TRBV5-5 with TRBJ1-2, with D unclear. This CDR3 region has 14 residues. CDR1 is SGHKS and CDR2 is YYEKEE in the germline V gene (reference sequence). Between the trimmed V and J ends, which lost 0 bases and 5 bases, there was a span of 11 bases. The chain's CDR3 is CASSLDGDSYGYTF. The CDR3 region has the DNA TGTGCCAGCAGCTTGGACGGAGATTCATATGGCTACACCTTC.

In this sample, this clonotype turned up a few times. This chain connects TRBV4-1 to TRBJ2-3; TRBD2 matches at 10 bases. The germline V gene encodes CDR1 MGHRA and CDR2 YSYEKL. This CDR3 spans 19 amino acids. V trimming: 0 bases; J trimming: 0 bases; junction bases outside the gene matches: 9. CDR3 sequence (DNA): TGCGCCAGCAGCCAAGAAATCCCTAGCGGGAGTATAAGCACAGATACGCAGTATTTT. Translation: CASSQEIPSGSISTDTQYF.

This sequence joins TRBV7-9 and TRBJ2-5; 7 bases are shared with TRBD1. CDR3 length: 15 amino acids. Germline V CDR1 and CDR2: SEHNR, FQNEAQ (reference sequence). Trimming at V came to 5 bases and at J to 5 bases, leaving 11 bases not matched to a gene. The CDR3 here is CASSTDRKRPETQYF. Written as DNA, the CDR3 is TGTGCCAGCAGCACGGACAGGAAAAGACCGGAGACCCAGTACTTC.

The rearrangement links TRBV20-1 to TRBJ2-3; 7 positions match TRBD2. The CDR3 runs to 14 residues. V lost 4 bases and J lost 10; bases outside the gene matches: 14. Looked up from germline, CDR1 is DFQATT and CDR2 is SNEGSKA (reference sequence). The DNA of the CDR3 is TGCAGTGCTACCGGGACTACCACCATCCGGCCGCAGTATTTT. It encodes CSATGTTTIRPQYF.

The chain recombines TRBV7-3 with TRBJ1-2; a weak D match, TRBD1 (6 bases). The germline V gene has CDR1 SGHTA and CDR2 FQGTGA. Trimming shortened V by 5 bases and J by 4 bases, and 14 bases separated the two germline ends. The CDR3 runs to 14 residues. CDR3 region: CASSPQGPIYGYTF. CDR3 sequence (DNA): TGTGCCAGCAGCCCACAGGGCCCGATCTATGGCTACACCTTC.

This clonotype was counted only a few times. The V gene is TRBV14, the J gene TRBJ2-7; TRBD1 agrees at 9 bases. The CDR3 consists of 15 residues. Germline lookup yields CDR1 SGHDN and CDR2 FVKESK. The ends lost 4 bases at V and 6 bases at J; junction bases unmatched: 10. The CDR3 loop is CASSLYHRGLSEQYF. The CDR3 DNA reads as TGTGCCAGCAGCCTCTATCACAGGGGGCTATCCGAGCAGTACTTC.

The chain is built from TRBV5-1 and TRBJ1-2; TRBD1 matches 7 bases. The CDR3 extends over 16 amino acids. Germline-derived CDR1 and CDR2 are SGHRS and YFSETQ. The trim removed 6 bases at V and 2 bases at J, leaving 13 bases unmatched. CDR3 in amino acids: CASTLDRATGNYGYTF. In DNA, the CDR3 is TGCGCCAGCACCCTTGACAGGGCCACAGGGAACTATGGCTACACCTTC.

V and J are TRBV6-5 and TRBJ2-1, with D possibly TRBD1 on 7 matching bases. The CDR3 runs 18 residues. Germline V gene lookup returns CDR1 MNHEY and CDR2 SVGAGI. V lost 1 base and J 7 bases, leaving 23 bases between the germline ends. As DNA, the CDR3 is TGTGCCAGCAGTTACTTCTCTGGGAGGACAGGCATGGTGAATGAGCAGTTCTTC. This translates into CASSYFSGRTGMVNEQFF.